A selection of T cell receptor beta chains follows, all from one sample in a study of T cell repertoires in cytomegalovirus infection. TCRdb analysed the reads with MiXCR anew, one entry per CDR3 protein. In the table there are around 530,000 distinct CDR3 sequences, 26% of which are singletons. The sample consisted of PBMCs. The receptor source for this set is a human donor in good health (CMV status not recorded). Some clones in this sample may be carry-over from other donors' samples. Each CDR3 is given with its conserved first and last residue. Each record gives: CDR3 DNA, CDR3 protein, D gene, V gene, J gene, CDR3 length, clone size. D genes are given only for firm matches. Some rows mark clone size as missing; the rest say once, few, many or name a class of expanded clone.

cdr3_nt: TGTGCCAGCAGCTTAAGCGGACAGGGGAATCAGCCCCAGCATTTT
cdr3_aa: CASSLSGQGNQPQHF
d_call: TRBD1
v_call: TRBV7-2
j_call: TRBJ1-5
cdr3_length: 15
clone_size: few

cdr3_nt: TGTGCCAGCAGTTGGGGGGATTCTAACTATGGCTACACCTTC
cdr3_aa: CASSWGDSNYGYTF
d_call: .
v_call: TRBV28
j_call: TRBJ1-2
cdr3_length: 14
clone_size: .

cdr3_nt: TGTGCCATCAGTGAGAGCGAAGAGAACACTGAAGCTTTCTTT
cdr3_aa: CAISESEENTEAFF
d_call: .
v_call: TRBV10-3
j_call: TRBJ1-1
cdr3_length: 14
clone_size: .

cdr3_nt: TGCGCCAGCAGCTCTACAACGAGCTCCTACAATGAGCAGTTCTTC
cdr3_aa: CASSSTTSSYNEQFF
d_call: .
v_call: TRBV5-1
j_call: TRBJ2-1
cdr3_length: 15
clone_size: .

cdr3_nt: TGTGCCAGCAGACCCAGCGGGAGCCCAGTCTACGAGCAGTACTTC
cdr3_aa: CASRPSGSPVYEQYF
d_call: TRBD2
v_call: TRBV7-2
j_call: TRBJ2-7
cdr3_length: 15
clone_size: many

cdr3_nt: TGTGCCACCAGCAGAGGTGCCCAGGATACTGAAGCTTTCTTT
cdr3_aa: CATSRGAQDTEAFF
d_call: .
v_call: TRBV15
j_call: TRBJ1-1
cdr3_length: 14
clone_size: .

cdr3_nt: TGTGCCAGCAGCCGGGGGGACAGGGACACAGATACGCAGTATTTT
cdr3_aa: CASSRGDRDTDTQYF
d_call: TRBD1
v_call: TRBV11-3
j_call: TRBJ2-3
cdr3_length: 15
clone_size: .

cdr3_nt: TGTGCCAGCAGCTTAACAGGGTTCCCCTACAATGAGCAGTTCTTC
cdr3_aa: CASSLTGFPYNEQFF
d_call: .
v_call: TRBV7-9
j_call: TRBJ2-1
cdr3_length: 15
clone_size: .

cdr3_nt: TGTGCCAGCAGCTTAGAGAGGGTAGGACTAGCATCCGAGCAGTACTTC
cdr3_aa: CASSLERVGLASEQYF
d_call: TRBD2
v_call: TRBV7-8
j_call: TRBJ2-7
cdr3_length: 16
clone_size: many

cdr3_nt: TGTGCCAGTAGTATAGATTCTTGGACGGTACAGTACTTC
cdr3_aa: CASSIDSWTVQYF
d_call: .
v_call: TRBV19
j_call: TRBJ2-7
cdr3_length: 13
clone_size: few

cdr3_nt: TGTGCCAGTAGGCCTCCGGGACAGGGGCGAGGTACGCAGTATTTT
cdr3_aa: CASRPPGQGRGTQYF
d_call: TRBD1
v_call: TRBV19
j_call: TRBJ2-3
cdr3_length: 15
clone_size: .

cdr3_nt: TGTGCCATCAGTGAGTCGATACTCCAGGGTTCGGTGAACACTGAAGCTTTCTTT
cdr3_aa: CAISESILQGSVNTEAFF
d_call: .
v_call: TRBV10-3
j_call: TRBJ1-1
cdr3_length: 18
clone_size: few

cdr3_nt: TGTGCCAGCCATAAACAGGGGGCGACTGAAGCTTTCTTT
cdr3_aa: CASHKQGATEAFF
d_call: TRBD1
v_call: TRBV6-2/TRBV6-3
j_call: TRBJ1-1
cdr3_length: 13
clone_size: .

cdr3_nt: TGTGCCAGCCGCCCGGGGAGCACTAATGAAAAACTGTTTTTT
cdr3_aa: CASRPGSTNEKLFF
d_call: .
v_call: TRBV2
j_call: TRBJ1-4
cdr3_length: 14
clone_size: .

cdr3_nt: TGTGCCAGCAGTTATAGGGGAAACAGACTCTCCTACGAGCAGTACTTC
cdr3_aa: CASSYRGNRLSYEQYF
d_call: .
v_call: TRBV7-2
j_call: TRBJ2-7
cdr3_length: 16
clone_size: many

cdr3_nt: TGTGCCAGCAGCTTAGAACTAGCGGAATACTACAATGAGCAGTTCTTC
cdr3_aa: CASSLELAEYYNEQFF
d_call: TRBD2
v_call: TRBV7-9
j_call: TRBJ2-1
cdr3_length: 16
clone_size: many

cdr3_nt: TGTGCCAGCAGCTTACGGCGGAGTCCACAAGAGACCCAGTACTTC
cdr3_aa: CASSLRRSPQETQYF
d_call: .
v_call: TRBV7-4
j_call: TRBJ2-5
cdr3_length: 15
clone_size: .

cdr3_nt: TGTGCCACCAGTGATGTACGTGGGGGGGATACCGGGGAGCTGTTTTTT
cdr3_aa: CATSDVRGGDTGELFF
d_call: TRBD2
v_call: TRBV24-1
j_call: TRBJ2-2
cdr3_length: 16
clone_size: few

cdr3_nt: TGTGCCAGCAGCCAAGTCCTCCAGGGATCTGGCGAGCAGTACTTC
cdr3_aa: CASSQVLQGSGEQYF
d_call: .
v_call: TRBV4-2
j_call: TRBJ2-7
cdr3_length: 15
clone_size: .

cdr3_nt: TGTGCCAGCAGTTCGACTAGCGGGAGCGACACCGGGGAGCTGTTTTTT
cdr3_aa: CASSSTSGSDTGELFF
d_call: TRBD2
v_call: TRBV12-3/TRBV12-4
j_call: TRBJ2-2
cdr3_length: 16
clone_size: .

cdr3_nt: TGCAGCGTTGAAGACCCGGGGGCGCGAGGCTACACCTTC
cdr3_aa: CSVEDPGARGYTF
d_call: .
v_call: TRBV29-1
j_call: TRBJ1-2
cdr3_length: 13
clone_size: .

cdr3_nt: TGCAGCGTTGAAGTGCCGGGCACAGATACGCAGTATTTT
cdr3_aa: CSVEVPGTDTQYF
d_call: .
v_call: TRBV29-1
j_call: TRBJ2-3
cdr3_length: 13
clone_size: .

cdr3_nt: TGTGCCACCGTGCGGGCAACTAATGAAAAACTGTTTTTT
cdr3_aa: CATVRATNEKLFF
d_call: .
v_call: TRBV28
j_call: TRBJ1-4
cdr3_length: 13
clone_size: .

cdr3_nt: TGTGCCAGCAGGAGGTTTATACGGGGATGGGCCGGGGAGCTGTTTTTT
cdr3_aa: CASRRFIRGWAGELFF
d_call: .
v_call: TRBV7-2
j_call: TRBJ2-2
cdr3_length: 16
clone_size: few

cdr3_nt: TGTGCCACCAGTGGTGCCCAGGGGGCTGAAGCTTTCTTT
cdr3_aa: CATSGAQGAEAFF
d_call: TRBD1
v_call: TRBV24-1
j_call: TRBJ1-1
cdr3_length: 13
clone_size: .

cdr3_nt: TGCGCCAGCAGCCAAGAGACCGGGGTAAAAAACATTCAGTACTTC
cdr3_aa: CASSQETGVKNIQYF
d_call: .
v_call: TRBV4-1
j_call: TRBJ2-4
cdr3_length: 15
clone_size: few

cdr3_nt: TGTGCCAGTAGTATCCGGGCTGGGGCCAACGTCCTGACTTTC
cdr3_aa: CASSIRAGANVLTF
d_call: .
v_call: TRBV19
j_call: TRBJ2-6
cdr3_length: 14
clone_size: .

cdr3_nt: TGTGCCACAACTCGGGGAGTCGCCTACGAGCAGTACTTC
cdr3_aa: CATTRGVAYEQYF
d_call: .
v_call: TRBV6-6
j_call: TRBJ2-7
cdr3_length: 13
clone_size: .

cdr3_nt: TGTGCCACCGCACCCGGGACAGGGACCAACACTGAAGCTTTCTTT
cdr3_aa: CATAPGTGTNTEAFF
d_call: TRBD1
v_call: TRBV24-1
j_call: TRBJ1-1
cdr3_length: 15
clone_size: many

cdr3_nt: TGTGCCAGCAGCTTTGGAGGAAGGGGGGGCGAAGTTGGCTACACCTTC
cdr3_aa: CASSFGGRGGEVGYTF
d_call: .
v_call: TRBV7-2
j_call: TRBJ1-2
cdr3_length: 16
clone_size: many

cdr3_nt: TGTGCTAGTGGTTTCGGGGCGGGAGGTCTCTATGAGCAGTTCTTC
cdr3_aa: CASGFGAGGLYEQFF
d_call: TRBD2
v_call: TRBV12-5
j_call: TRBJ2-1
cdr3_length: 15
clone_size: .

cdr3_nt: TGTGCCAGTAGTATGGGACAGGGGCTTATAACTGAAGCTTTCTTT
cdr3_aa: CASSMGQGLITEAFF
d_call: TRBD1
v_call: TRBV19
j_call: TRBJ1-1
cdr3_length: 15
clone_size: .

cdr3_nt: TGTGCCAGCAGCGACACCAGGGGCCCGACCCAGTACTTC
cdr3_aa: CASSDTRGPTQYF
d_call: .
v_call: TRBV7-2
j_call: TRBJ2-5
cdr3_length: 13
clone_size: many

cdr3_nt: TGTGCCAGCAGTTCGTCCGGGACAGTCTACGAGCAGTACTTC
cdr3_aa: CASSSSGTVYEQYF
d_call: TRBD1
v_call: TRBV28
j_call: TRBJ2-7
cdr3_length: 14
clone_size: .

cdr3_nt: TGTGCCAGCAGCAGAGCGAATACCTACGAGCAGTACTTC
cdr3_aa: CASSRANTYEQYF
d_call: .
v_call: TRBV7-9
j_call: TRBJ2-7
cdr3_length: 13
clone_size: .

cdr3_nt: TGTGCCACCAGCAGAGATGGGGCTGGGGCCAACGTCCTGACTTTC
cdr3_aa: CATSRDGAGANVLTF
d_call: .
v_call: TRBV15
j_call: TRBJ2-6
cdr3_length: 15
clone_size: .

cdr3_nt: TGTGCCAGCAGTCCTCTACCGGGACTAGCGGCTCTAAGGGATACGCAGTATTTT
cdr3_aa: CASSPLPGLAALRDTQYF
d_call: TRBD2
v_call: TRBV6-5
j_call: TRBJ2-3
cdr3_length: 18
clone_size: .

cdr3_nt: TGTGCCTGGGGGGCACAGGGTGGCTACACCTTC
cdr3_aa: CAWGAQGGYTF
d_call: .
v_call: TRBV30
j_call: TRBJ1-2
cdr3_length: 11
clone_size: .

cdr3_nt: TGTGCCAGCAGCTTACCGTGGCGGGAGGGCCGGGAGCAGTTCTTC
cdr3_aa: CASSLPWREGREQFF
d_call: TRBD2
v_call: TRBV7-6
j_call: TRBJ2-1
cdr3_length: 15
clone_size: few

cdr3_nt: TGCGCCAGCAGCCAAGAGGGACTAGCGGGAGTCGGTGGGCAAGAGACCCAGTACTTC
cdr3_aa: CASSQEGLAGVGGQETQYF
d_call: TRBD2
v_call: TRBV4-1
j_call: TRBJ2-5
cdr3_length: 19
clone_size: .

cdr3_nt: TGTGCCAGCAGCTTAGCCCCGGGACAGGGTTCGAAGGACGCCCAGTACTTC
cdr3_aa: CASSLAPGQGSKDAQYF
d_call: TRBD1
v_call: TRBV7-8
j_call: TRBJ2-5
cdr3_length: 17
clone_size: many

cdr3_nt: TGTGCCAGCAGCTGGGGGGGGGGAACGTATGAGCAGTTCTTC
cdr3_aa: CASSWGGGTYEQFF
d_call: TRBD2
v_call: TRBV14
j_call: TRBJ2-1
cdr3_length: 14
clone_size: .

cdr3_nt: TGTGCCAGCAGCTTAGCGGGGCCCGGTTCCGGGGAGCTGTTTTTT
cdr3_aa: CASSLAGPGSGELFF
d_call: .
v_call: TRBV7-8
j_call: TRBJ2-2
cdr3_length: 15
clone_size: .

cdr3_nt: TGTGCCAGCAATCCTCCCCCTGGGACGAGCTCCTACAATGAGCAGTTCTTC
cdr3_aa: CASNPPPGTSSYNEQFF
d_call: .
v_call: TRBV6-2/TRBV6-3
j_call: TRBJ2-1
cdr3_length: 17
clone_size: .

cdr3_nt: TGTGCCAGTAGTAACGGGCCGACCGTTGCTAATGAAAAACTGTTTTTT
cdr3_aa: CASSNGPTVANEKLFF
d_call: .
v_call: TRBV19
j_call: TRBJ1-4
cdr3_length: 16
clone_size: .

cdr3_nt: TGCAGTGCTAGTCTAGCGGGAGTGGGAGAGACCCAGTACTTC
cdr3_aa: CSASLAGVGETQYF
d_call: TRBD2
v_call: TRBV20-1
j_call: TRBJ2-5
cdr3_length: 14
clone_size: .

cdr3_nt: TGTGCCAGCAGTTACTCCGGCGGGAGCTGGTCCTACGAGCAGTACTTC
cdr3_aa: CASSYSGGSWSYEQYF
d_call: TRBD2
v_call: TRBV6-6
j_call: TRBJ2-7
cdr3_length: 16
clone_size: few

cdr3_nt: TGTGCCAGCACCGGGGAGACGGGGGAGAACACTGAAGCTTTCTTT
cdr3_aa: CASTGETGENTEAFF
d_call: .
v_call: TRBV4-2
j_call: TRBJ1-1
cdr3_length: 15
clone_size: .

cdr3_nt: TGTGCCAGCAGCTACATAACAGGGTATGGAAATGTGCAGTTCTTC
cdr3_aa: CASSYITGYGNVQFF
d_call: .
v_call: TRBV7-2
j_call: TRBJ2-1
cdr3_length: 15
clone_size: many

cdr3_nt: TGTGCCAGCAAAAAAGGGAGACTAGGGACAGATACGCAGTATTTT
cdr3_aa: CASKKGRLGTDTQYF
d_call: .
v_call: TRBV28
j_call: TRBJ2-3
cdr3_length: 15
clone_size: few

cdr3_nt: TGTGCCATCAGTGAGTACCGGGACAGCCATGGCTACACCTTC
cdr3_aa: CAISEYRDSHGYTF
d_call: TRBD1
v_call: TRBV10-3
j_call: TRBJ1-2
cdr3_length: 14
clone_size: .

cdr3_nt: TGTGCCTGGAGAGGGGAAGAGACCCAGTACTTC
cdr3_aa: CAWRGEETQYF
d_call: .
v_call: TRBV30
j_call: TRBJ2-5
cdr3_length: 11
clone_size: .

cdr3_nt: TGTGCCAGCAGCCCTCGGGGGGCCAACTACAATGAGCAGTTCTTC
cdr3_aa: CASSPRGANYNEQFF
d_call: .
v_call: TRBV11-2
j_call: TRBJ2-1
cdr3_length: 15
clone_size: .

cdr3_nt: TGTGCCAGCAGAGAAGGAAACAAAAACATTCAGTACTTC
cdr3_aa: CASREGNKNIQYF
d_call: .
v_call: TRBV7-9
j_call: TRBJ2-4
cdr3_length: 13
clone_size: few

cdr3_nt: TGTGCCAGCAGCTTAACTGGACTAGTAGTGGAGACCCAGTACTTC
cdr3_aa: CASSLTGLVVETQYF
d_call: TRBD2
v_call: TRBV7-2
j_call: TRBJ2-5
cdr3_length: 15
clone_size: many